The next 16 T cell receptor beta chains were all read from a single sample in a study of identical twins. TCRdb re-called the 5' RACE reads with MiXCR, one entry per CDR3 protein. The data contain 450,000 or so distinct CDR3 sequences, approximately 24% of them singletons. This same sample was also taken into another study, of T cells expressing NK-cell markers.

Source material: CD4+ T cells sorted from blood. These receptors originate from a woman aged 18-29 years in good health.

Notes on this clonotype: This may come from a read error, since a much larger clone is one base off. This chain joins TRBV7-9 and TRBJ2-1, with 7 bases that match TRBD2. Germline values: CDR1 SEHNR, CDR2 FQNEAQ (reference sequence). The CDR3 is 16 amino acids. CDR3 in amino acids: CASSPPGLGSYNEQIF. DNA of the CDR3: TGTGCCAGCAGCCCTCCAGGACTAGGATCCTACAATGAGCAGATCTTC.

The gene calls are TRBV5-1 and TRBJ2-3; D is unresolved. The CDR3 sequence is 16 residues long. Trimming removed 0 bases from V and 2 bases from J, with 13 bases in between. Germline V gene sequence: CDR1 SGHRS, CDR2 YFSETQ. The CDR3 is CASSLEVGSFTDTQYF. The CDR3 coding sequence is TGCGCCAGCAGCTTGGAGGTGGGGTCATTCACAGATACGCAGTATTTT.

The genes are TRBV20-1 and TRBJ2-2; D might be TRBD2 (5 bases). This CDR3 comprises 15 residues. Trimming removed 0 bases at V and 6 bases at J, with 14 bases between. In germline, CDR1 is DFQATT, CDR2 SNEGSKA (reference sequence). This CDR3 is CSARDRSARAGELFF. CDR3 nucleotide sequence: TGCAGTGCTAGAGATCGGTCAGCGCGGGCCGGGGAGCTGTTTTTT.

CDR3 amino acids: CASTGGAGGTEAFF. The DNA for the CDR3 is TGTGCCAGTACAGGGGGCGCGGGGGGCACTGAAGCTTTCTTT. V is TRBV12-3 or TRBV12-4 and J is TRBJ1-1, with 9 bases matching TRBD1. V was pared by 9 bases and J by 4 bases, with 9 bases of the junction left unmatched. The CDR3 runs 14 residues.

The gene calls are TRBV29-1 and TRBJ1-2; 7 bases fit TRBD1. This CDR3 has 12 amino acids. The germline CDR1 and CDR2 sequences are SQVTM and ANQGSEA. The V gene end was trimmed by 3 bases and the J gene end by 8 bases; junction bases not matched to a gene: 6. The CDR3 loop reads CSVERGLDGYTF. CDR3 nucleotides: TGCAGCGTTGAGAGGGGGCTCGACGGCTACACCTTC.

The V and J genes are TRBV11-3 and TRBJ1-1, with unresolved D. The CDR3 consists of 16 residues. In germline, CDR1 is SGHNT, CDR2 YENEEA. V was cut by 5 bases and J by 4 bases, with 20 bases left in between. The CDR3 DNA sequence: TGTGCCAGCAGCGCTGGATCGATCTCAAGGACCACTGAAGCTTTCTTT. Protein: CASSAGSISRTTEAFF.

This clonotype was detected only a few times. The CDR3 DNA is TGCAGCGGTTCCCCGGGACTAGTGGGGGAGACCCAGTACTTC. Translating gives CSGSPGLVGETQYF. V gene TRBV29-1 combines with J gene TRBJ2-5; 8 bases line up with TRBD2. V shed 7 bases and J 5 bases; nucleotides not matched to a gene: 12. The CDR3 covers 14 residues. CDR1 and CDR2 (germline): SQVTM, ANQGSEA.

This clonotype was counted only a few times. This rearrangement joins TRBV3-1 to TRBJ2-2; TRBD2 is a possible D gene (5 bases). This CDR3 comprises 14 residues. CDR1 LGHDT and CDR2 YNNKEL come from the germline V gene (reference sequence). V lost 7 bases, J lost 2 bases, and 11 bases lay in between. This CDR3 is CASNRAGNTGELFF. The CDR3 DNA is TGTGCCAGCAACCGGGCGGGCAACACCGGGGAGCTGTTTTTT.

The chain is built from TRBV5-1 and TRBJ1-2, with D tentatively TRBD1 (5 bases). Germline CDR1 is SGHRS and CDR2 is YFSETQ. V was shortened by 4 bases and J by 5 bases, with 12 bases between the two germline ends. This CDR3 is built from 13 residues. The CDR3 sequence is CASSMGPGYGYTF. Here the CDR3 DNA reads TGCGCCAGCAGCATGGGGCCGGGGTATGGCTACACCTTC.

V gene TRBV12-3 or TRBV12-4 combines with J gene TRBJ1-2, with 7 bases that match TRBD1. Trimming removed 4 bases from V and 4 bases from J; junction bases left unmatched: 6. There are 14 residues in the CDR3. The CDR3 region has the DNA TGTGCCAGCAGTTCTGGGACAGCACCCTATGGCTACACCTTC. It specifies CASSSGTAPYGYTF.

This clonotype was seen a few times. CDR3 in amino acids: CASRPEGGEQYF. As DNA, the CDR3 is TGTGCCAGCAGGCCTGAGGGGGGCGAGCAGTACTTC. The chain couples TRBV6-6 to TRBJ2-7; D may match TRBD1 or TRBD2 (6 bases each). The CDR3 runs 12 residues. Trimming took off 6 bases at V and 6 bases at J, with 12 bases between the two ends. CDR1 is MNHNY, CDR2 SVGAGI, per germline (reference sequence).

The CDR3 coding sequence is TGTGCCAGCAGTTTAACCGGACCGAGCTCCTACAATGAGCAGTTCTTC. It translates to CASSLTGPSSYNEQFF. The chain combines TRBV6-5 with TRBJ2-1; no clear D. V dropped 4 bases and J dropped 0 bases, with 13 bases sitting between them. Germline loops: CDR1 MNHEY, CDR2 SVGAGI. The CDR3 totals 16 residues.

At least ten counts were recorded for this clonotype. The rearrangement links TRBV7-9 to TRBJ2-1; 10 bases align to TRBD2. This CDR3 comprises 14 residues. Germline CDR1 and CDR2: SEHNR and FQNEAQ (reference sequence). The V gene end was trimmed by 5 bases and the J gene end by 6 bases; junction bases not matched to a gene: 4. The CDR3 DNA is TGTGCCAGCAGCCCTCGGACTAGCGGCAATGAGCAGTTCTTC. Its protein product is CASSPRTSGNEQFF.

This chain connects TRBV5-6 to TRBJ2-1, with TRBD2 identical over 12 bases. The length of the CDR3 is 16 residues. CDR1 and CDR2 from the germline V gene are SGHDT and YYEEEE. J was trimmed by 4 bases and V by 4 bases; bases with no gene match: 6. The CDR3, as DNA: TGTGCCAGCAGCATACGGACTAGCGGGGATTACAATGAGCAGTTCTTC. It specifies CASSIRTSGDYNEQFF.

This clonotype has just a few counts. The chain is built from TRBV15 and TRBJ2-1; 7 nucleotides match TRBD2. This CDR3 is 17 amino acids long. The trim removed 0 bases at V and 8 bases at J, leaving 13 bases unmatched. Germline V CDR1 and CDR2: LNHNV, YYDKDF (reference sequence). CDR3 in amino acids: CATSRDTLSGGRHEQFF. CDR3 DNA sequence: TGTGCCACCAGCAGAGATACTCTTTCGGGAGGCCGCCATGAGCAGTTCTTC.

This clonotype was seen a handful of times. The V and J genes are TRBV10-3 and TRBJ2-1, with a tentative D call TRBD1 (5 bases). Trimming took 0 bases from V and 3 from J, leaving 9 bases between them. This CDR3 is built from 15 residues. CDR1 ENHRY and CDR2 SYGVKD come from the germline V gene. The CDR3 DNA reads TGTGCCATCAGTGAGTCGGCAGGGCGCTACAATGAGCAGTTCTTC. Encoded protein: CAISESAGRYNEQFF.